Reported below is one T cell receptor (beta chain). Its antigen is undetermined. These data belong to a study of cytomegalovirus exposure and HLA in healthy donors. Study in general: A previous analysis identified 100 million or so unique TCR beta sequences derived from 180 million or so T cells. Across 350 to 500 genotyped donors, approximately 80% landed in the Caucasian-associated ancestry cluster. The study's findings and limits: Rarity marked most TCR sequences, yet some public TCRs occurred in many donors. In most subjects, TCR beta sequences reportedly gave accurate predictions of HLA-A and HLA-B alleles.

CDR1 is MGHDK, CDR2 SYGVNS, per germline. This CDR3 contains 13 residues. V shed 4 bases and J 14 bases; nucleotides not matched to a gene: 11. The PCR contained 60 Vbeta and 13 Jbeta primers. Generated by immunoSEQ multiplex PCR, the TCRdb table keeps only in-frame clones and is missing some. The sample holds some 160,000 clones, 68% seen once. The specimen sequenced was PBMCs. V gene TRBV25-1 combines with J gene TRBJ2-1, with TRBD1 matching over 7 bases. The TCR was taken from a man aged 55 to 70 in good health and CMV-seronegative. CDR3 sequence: CASSGPSDRSEFF. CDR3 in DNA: TGTGCCAGCAGTGGCCCTTCGGACAGGAGCGAGTTCTTC.